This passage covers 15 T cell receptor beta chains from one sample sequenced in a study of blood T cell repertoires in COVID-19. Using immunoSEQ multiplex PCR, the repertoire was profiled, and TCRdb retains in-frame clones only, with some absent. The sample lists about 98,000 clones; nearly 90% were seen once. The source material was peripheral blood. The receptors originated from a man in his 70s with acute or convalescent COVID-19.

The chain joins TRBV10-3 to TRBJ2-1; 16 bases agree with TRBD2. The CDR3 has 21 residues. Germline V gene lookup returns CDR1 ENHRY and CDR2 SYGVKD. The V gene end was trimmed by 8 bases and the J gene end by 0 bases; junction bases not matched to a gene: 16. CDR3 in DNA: TGTGCCATCCAGGGACTTTTGGGACTAGCGGGGGGGAGGAGCTCCTACAATGAGCAGTTCTTC. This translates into CAIQGLLGLAGGRSSYNEQFF.

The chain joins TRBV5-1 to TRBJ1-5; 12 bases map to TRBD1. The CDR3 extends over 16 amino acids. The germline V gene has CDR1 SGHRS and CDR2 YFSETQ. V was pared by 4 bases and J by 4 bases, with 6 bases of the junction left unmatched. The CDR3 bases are TGCGCCAGCAGCCAAGGGACAGGGGGCACTAATCAGCCCCAGCATTTT. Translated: CASSQGTGGTNQPQHF.

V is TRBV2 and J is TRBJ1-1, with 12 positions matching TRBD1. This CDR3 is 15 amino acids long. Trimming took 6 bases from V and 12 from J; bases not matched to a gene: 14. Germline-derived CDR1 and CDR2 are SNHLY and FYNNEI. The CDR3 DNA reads TGTGCCAGCAGGGGAAGTACGGGACAGGGGGCCTATCCTTTCTTT. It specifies CASRGSTGQGAYPFF. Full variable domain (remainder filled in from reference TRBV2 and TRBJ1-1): EPEVTQTPSHQVTQMGQEVILRCVPISNHLYFYWYRQILGQKVEFLVSFYNNEISEKSEIFDDQFSVERPDGSNFTLKIRSTKLEDSAMYFCASRGSTGQGAYPFFGQGTRLTVV.

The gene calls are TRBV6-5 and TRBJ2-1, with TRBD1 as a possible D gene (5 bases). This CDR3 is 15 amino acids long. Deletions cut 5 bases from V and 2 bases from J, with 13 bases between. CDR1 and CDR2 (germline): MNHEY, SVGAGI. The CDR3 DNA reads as TGTGCCAGCAGTAGTACGATGGGGCCCTACAATGAGCAGTTCTTC. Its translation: CASSSTMGPYNEQFF.

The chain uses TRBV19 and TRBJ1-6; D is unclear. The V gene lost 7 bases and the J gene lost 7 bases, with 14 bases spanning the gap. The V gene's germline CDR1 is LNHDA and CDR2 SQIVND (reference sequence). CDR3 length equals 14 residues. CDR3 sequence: CASKVGRGNSPLHF. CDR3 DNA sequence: TGTGCCAGTAAAGTAGGCCGAGGGAATTCACCCCTCCACTTT.

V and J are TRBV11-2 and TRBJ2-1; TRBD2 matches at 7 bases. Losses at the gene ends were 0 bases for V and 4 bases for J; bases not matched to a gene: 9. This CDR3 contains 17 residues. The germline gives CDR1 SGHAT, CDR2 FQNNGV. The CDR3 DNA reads TGTGCCAGCAGCTTAGACACCTACGGGGGGTTTTACAATGAGCAGTTCTTC. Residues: CASSLDTYGGFYNEQFF. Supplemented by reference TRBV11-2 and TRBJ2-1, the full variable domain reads EAGVAQSPRYKIIEKRQSVAFWCNPISGHATLYWYQQILGQGPKLLIQFQNNGVVDDSQLPKDRFSAERLKGVDSTLKIQPAKLEDSAVYLCASSLDTYGGFYNEQFFGPGTRLTVL.

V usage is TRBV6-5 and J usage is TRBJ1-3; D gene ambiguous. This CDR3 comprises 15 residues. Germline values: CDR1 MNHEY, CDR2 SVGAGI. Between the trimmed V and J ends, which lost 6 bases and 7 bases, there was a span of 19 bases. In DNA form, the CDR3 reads TGTGCCAGCAGCGACCTGAGTATCGGAGGCAACACCATATATTTT. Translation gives CASSDLSIGGNTIYF.

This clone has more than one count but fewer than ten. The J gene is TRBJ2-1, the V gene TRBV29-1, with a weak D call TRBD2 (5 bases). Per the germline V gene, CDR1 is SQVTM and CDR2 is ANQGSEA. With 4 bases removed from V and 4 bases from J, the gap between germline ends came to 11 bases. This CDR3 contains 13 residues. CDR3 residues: CSVALATYNEQFF. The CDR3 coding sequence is TGCAGCGTTGCTCTAGCCACTTACAATGAGCAGTTCTTC.

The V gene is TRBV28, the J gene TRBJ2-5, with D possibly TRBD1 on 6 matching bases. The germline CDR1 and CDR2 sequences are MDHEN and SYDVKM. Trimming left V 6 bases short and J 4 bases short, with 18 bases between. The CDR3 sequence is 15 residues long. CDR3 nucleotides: TGTGCCAGCAGCCTTAGGGGGATCTCGGTAGAGACCCAGTACTTC. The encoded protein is CASSLRGISVETQYF.

DNA for the CDR3: TGTGCCAGTAGTATAGAGGGGGGATATGGCTACACCTTC. Its translation: CASSIEGGYGYTF. The chain couples TRBV19 to TRBJ1-2; D perhaps matches TRBD1 (5 bases). Deletions cut 0 bases from V and 5 bases from J, with 7 bases between. Germline V gene sequence: CDR1 LNHDA, CDR2 SQIVND (reference sequence). The CDR3 has 13 amino acids.

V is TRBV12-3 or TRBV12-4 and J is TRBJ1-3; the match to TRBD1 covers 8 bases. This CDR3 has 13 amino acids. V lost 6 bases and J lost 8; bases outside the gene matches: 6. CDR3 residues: CASSQDREDTIYF. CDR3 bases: TGTGCCAGCAGCCAGGACAGGGAGGACACCATATATTTT.

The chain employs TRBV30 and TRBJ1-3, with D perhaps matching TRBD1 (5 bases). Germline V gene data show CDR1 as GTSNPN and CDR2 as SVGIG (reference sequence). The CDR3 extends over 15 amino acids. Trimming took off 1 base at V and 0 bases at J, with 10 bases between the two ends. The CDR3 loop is CAWSDDSPSGNTIYF. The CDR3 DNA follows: TGTGCCTGGAGTGACGACAGTCCCTCTGGAAACACCATATATTTT. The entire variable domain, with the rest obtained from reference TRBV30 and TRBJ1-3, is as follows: SQTIHQWPATLVQPVGSPLSLECTVEGTSNPNLYWYRQAAGRGLQLLFYSVGIGQISSEVPQNLSASRPQDRQFILSSKKLLLSDSGFYLCAWSDDSPSGNTIYFGEGSWLTVV.

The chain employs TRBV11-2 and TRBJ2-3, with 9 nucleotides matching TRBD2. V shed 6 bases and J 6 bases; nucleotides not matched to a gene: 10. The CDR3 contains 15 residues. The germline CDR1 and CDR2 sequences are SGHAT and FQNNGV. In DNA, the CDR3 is TGTGCCAGCAGGCCCCTAGCGGGGCGCCGGGATACGCAGTATTTT. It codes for CASRPLAGRRDTQYF.

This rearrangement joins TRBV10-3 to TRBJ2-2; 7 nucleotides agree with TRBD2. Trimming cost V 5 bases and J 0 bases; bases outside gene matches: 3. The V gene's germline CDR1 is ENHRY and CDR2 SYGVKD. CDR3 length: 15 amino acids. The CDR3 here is CAISSSGANTGELFF. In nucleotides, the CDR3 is TGTGCCATCAGTTCGAGCGGGGCGAACACCGGGGAGCTGTTTTTT.

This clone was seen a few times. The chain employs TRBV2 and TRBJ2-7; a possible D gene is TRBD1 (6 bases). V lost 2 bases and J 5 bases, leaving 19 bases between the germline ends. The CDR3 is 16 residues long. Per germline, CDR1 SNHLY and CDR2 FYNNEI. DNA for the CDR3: TGTGCCAGCAGTGAAACCCCGGTCGACAGGTTCCACGAGCAGTACTTC. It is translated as CASSETPVDRFHEQYF.